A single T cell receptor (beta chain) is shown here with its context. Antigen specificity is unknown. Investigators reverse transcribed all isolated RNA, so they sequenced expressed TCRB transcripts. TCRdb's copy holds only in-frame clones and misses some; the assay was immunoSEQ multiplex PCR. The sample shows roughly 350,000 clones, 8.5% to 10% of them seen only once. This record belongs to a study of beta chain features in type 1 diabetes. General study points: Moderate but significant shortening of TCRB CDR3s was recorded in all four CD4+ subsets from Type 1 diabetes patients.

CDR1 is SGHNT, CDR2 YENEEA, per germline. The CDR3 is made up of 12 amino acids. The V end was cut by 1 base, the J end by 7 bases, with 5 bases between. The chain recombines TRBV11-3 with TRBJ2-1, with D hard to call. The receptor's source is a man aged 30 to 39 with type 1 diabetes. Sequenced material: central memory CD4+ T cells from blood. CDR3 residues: CASSLGENEQFF. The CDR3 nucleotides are TGTGCCAGCAGCTTAGGGGAAAATGAGCAGTTCTTC.